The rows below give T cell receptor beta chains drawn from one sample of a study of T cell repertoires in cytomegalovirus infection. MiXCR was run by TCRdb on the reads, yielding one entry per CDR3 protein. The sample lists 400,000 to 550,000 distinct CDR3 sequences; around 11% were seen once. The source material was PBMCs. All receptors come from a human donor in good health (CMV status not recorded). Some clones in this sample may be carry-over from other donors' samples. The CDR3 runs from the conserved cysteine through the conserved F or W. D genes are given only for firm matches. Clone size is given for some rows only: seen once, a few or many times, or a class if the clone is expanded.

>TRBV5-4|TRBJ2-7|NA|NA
TGTGCCAGCAGCCGTGACAGCAACCTTTACGAGCAGTACTTC
CASSRDSNLYEQYF
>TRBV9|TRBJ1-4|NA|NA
TGTGCCAGCAGCCCCCGTCCAGGACCCACGGCCCCGGCCGCAACTAATGAAAAACTGTTTTTT
CASSPRPGPTAPAATNEKLFF
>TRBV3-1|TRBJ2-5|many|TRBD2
TGTGCCAGCAGCGAACTAGCGGGACAAGAGACCCAGTACTTC
CASSELAGQETQYF
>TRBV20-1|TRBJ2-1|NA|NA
TGCAGTGCCCCCCCCGGTTGGATCAATGAGCAGTTCTTC
CSAPPGWINEQFF
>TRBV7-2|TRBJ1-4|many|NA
TGTGCCAGCAGCCTCGGGAGCTTGGGGGGAGAACTGTTTTTT
CASSLGSLGGELFF
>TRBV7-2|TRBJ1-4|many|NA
TGTGCCAGCAGCAATAGTCTTGCGAGTGAAAAACTGTTTTTT
CASSNSLASEKLFF
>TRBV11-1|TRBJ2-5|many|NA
TGTGCCAGCAGCAGGGCCTTGCAAGAGACCCAGTACTTC
CASSRALQETQYF
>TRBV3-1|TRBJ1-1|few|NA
TGTGCCAGCAGCCAGGCTGGGGGGAGGACTGAAGCTTTCTTT
CASSQAGGRTEAFF
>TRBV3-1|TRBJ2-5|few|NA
TGTGCCAGCAGGCAACAGGGAGAAGAGACCCAGTACTTC
CASRQQGEETQYF
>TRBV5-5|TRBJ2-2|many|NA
TGTGCCAGCAGCCTCCGACAGTCGAACACCGGGGAGCTGTTTTTT
CASSLRQSNTGELFF
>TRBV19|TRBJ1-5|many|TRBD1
TGTGCCAGTACCGTCCGACAGGGAGGGGATCAGCCCCAGCATTTT
CASTVRQGGDQPQHF
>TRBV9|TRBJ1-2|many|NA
TGTGCCAGCAGCGCCAATCGAGGTGGCTACACCTTC
CASSANRGGYTF
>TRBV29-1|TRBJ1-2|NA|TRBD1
TGCAGCGTTGGTCCTACTGGGACAGGGAACAGGGCGAGGTATGGCTACACCTTC
CSVGPTGTGNRARYGYTF
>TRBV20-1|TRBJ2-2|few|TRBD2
TGCAGTGCTAGACATACTAGCGGGGGGGCCCCCGGGGAGCTGTTTTTT
CSARHTSGGAPGELFF
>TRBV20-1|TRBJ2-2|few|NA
TGCAGTGCTAGAGGCGGGCAGCCGAACACCGGGGAGCTGTTTTTT
CSARGGQPNTGELFF
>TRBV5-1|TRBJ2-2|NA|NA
TGCGCCAGCAGCTTGAGGGCAGGGATGGTTACCGGGGAGCTGTTTTTT
CASSLRAGMVTGELFF
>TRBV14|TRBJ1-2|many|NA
TGTGCCAGCAGCCGCGACAGGTTTCTTCCCCGCTACACCTTC
CASSRDRFLPRYTF
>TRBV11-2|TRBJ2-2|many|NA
TGTGCCAGCAGCACTAGGACTCTCGGGGAGCTGTTTTTT
CASSTRTLGELFF
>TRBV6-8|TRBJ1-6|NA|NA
TGTGCCAGCAGTACAGGTTATAAGGGATTTTCACCCCTCCACTTT
CASSTGYKGFSPLHF
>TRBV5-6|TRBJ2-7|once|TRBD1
TGTGCCAGCAGCTCTTTGGACAGGGGCCCCTACGAGCAGTACTTC
CASSSLDRGPYEQYF
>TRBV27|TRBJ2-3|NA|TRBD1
TGTGCCAGCAGCAAAGGACAGGGGACAGATACGCAGTATTTT
CASSKGQGTDTQYF
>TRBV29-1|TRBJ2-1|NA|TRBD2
TGCAGCGTTGAAGAGAAGGGCCTAGCGGGAAATGAGCAGTTCTTC
CSVEEKGLAGNEQFF
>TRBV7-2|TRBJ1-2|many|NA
TGTGCCAGCAGCTACGACGGCTATGGCTACACCTTC
CASSYDGYGYTF
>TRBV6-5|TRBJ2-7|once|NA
TGTGCCAGCAGTTACAGGCTAGCCTACGAGCAGTACTTC
CASSYRLAYEQYF
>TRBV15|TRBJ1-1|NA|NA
TGTGCCACCAGCCCCCGTCGAGGATTGAACACTGAAGCTTTCTTT
CATSPRRGLNTEAFF
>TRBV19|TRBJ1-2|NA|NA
TGTGCCACTCATCAGATCGGGGATGGCTATGGCTACACCTTC
CATHQIGDGYGYTF